This T cell receptor beta chain emerged from a study of technical replicates of blood from four donors. The V gene's germline CDR1 is SGDLS and CDR2 YYNGEE. V was clipped by 4 bases and J by 6 bases, with 15 bases between them. The CDR3 is 14 residues long. Some clones are missing from TCRdb's copy, which holds only in-frame ones; the method was immunoSEQ multiplex PCR. This table has more than 75,000 clones, roughly 85% appearing once. This receptor was obtained from a human donor in good health. Some clones in this sample may be carry-over from other donors' samples. J is TRBJ2-3 and V is TRBV9, with a weak D call TRBD1 (6 bases). The sequenced material came from PBMCs. The CDR3 DNA follows: TGTGCCAGCAGCCTACAACAGGGTTCGGATACGCAGTATTTT. As protein: CASSLQQGSDTQYF.